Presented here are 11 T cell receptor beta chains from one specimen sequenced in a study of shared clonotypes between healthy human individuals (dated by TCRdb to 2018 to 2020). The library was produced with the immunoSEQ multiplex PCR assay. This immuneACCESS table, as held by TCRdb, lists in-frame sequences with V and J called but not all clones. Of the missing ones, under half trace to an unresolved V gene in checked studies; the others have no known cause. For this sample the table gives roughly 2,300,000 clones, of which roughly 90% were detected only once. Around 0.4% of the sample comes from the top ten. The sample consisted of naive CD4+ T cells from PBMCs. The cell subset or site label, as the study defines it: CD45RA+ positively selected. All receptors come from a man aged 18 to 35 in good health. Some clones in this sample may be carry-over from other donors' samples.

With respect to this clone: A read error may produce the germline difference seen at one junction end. In DNA, the CDR3 is TGTGCCAGCAGCGTAGGTCCGACTCTTCCCCCATCGGACTTC. Its translation: CASSVGPTLPPSDF. This sequence joins TRBV9 and TRBJ2-5; D remains ambiguous. Germline loops: CDR1 SGDLS, CDR2 YYNGEE. The CDR3 runs to 14 residues.

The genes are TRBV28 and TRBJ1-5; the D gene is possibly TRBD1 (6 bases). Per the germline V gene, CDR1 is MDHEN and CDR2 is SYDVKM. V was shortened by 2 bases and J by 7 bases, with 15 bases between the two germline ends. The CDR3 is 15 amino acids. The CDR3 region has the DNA TGTGCCAGCAGTTTAGAGGAGGGGGTCAGGCAGCCCCAGCATTTT. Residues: CASSLEEGVRQPQHF.

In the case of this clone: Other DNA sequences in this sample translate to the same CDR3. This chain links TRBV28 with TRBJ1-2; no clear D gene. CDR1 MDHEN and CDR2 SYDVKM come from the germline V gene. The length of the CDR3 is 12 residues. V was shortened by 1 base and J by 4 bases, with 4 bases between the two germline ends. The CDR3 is CASSLFGYGYTF. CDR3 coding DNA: TGTGCCAGCAGTTTATTCGGCTATGGCTACACCTTC.

The CDR3 spells CASSSTDRGSYNEQFF. The CDR3 nucleotides are TGTGCCAGCAGTTCTACAGACAGGGGCTCCTACAATGAGCAGTTCTTC. The rearrangement joins TRBV27 to TRBJ2-1; 8 bases map to TRBD1. V dropped 4 bases and J dropped 0; count of bases not matched to a gene: 5. The CDR3 is made up of 16 amino acids. The germline gives CDR1 MNHEY, CDR2 SMNVEV (reference sequence).

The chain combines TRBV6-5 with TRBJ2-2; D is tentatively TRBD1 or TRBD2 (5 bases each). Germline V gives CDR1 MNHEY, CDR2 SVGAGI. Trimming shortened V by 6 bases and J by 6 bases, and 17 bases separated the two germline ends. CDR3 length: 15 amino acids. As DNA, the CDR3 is TGTGCCAGCAGCCCCCGTAGGACACTAGCCGGGGAGCTGTTTTTT. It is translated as CASSPRRTLAGELFF.

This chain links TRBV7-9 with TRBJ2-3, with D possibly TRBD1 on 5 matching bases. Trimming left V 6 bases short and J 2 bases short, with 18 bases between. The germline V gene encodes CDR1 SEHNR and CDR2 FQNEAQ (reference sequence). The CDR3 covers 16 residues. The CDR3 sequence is CASRQEWQIATDTQYF. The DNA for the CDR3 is TGTGCCAGCAGACAGGAATGGCAGATCGCCACAGATACGCAGTATTTT.

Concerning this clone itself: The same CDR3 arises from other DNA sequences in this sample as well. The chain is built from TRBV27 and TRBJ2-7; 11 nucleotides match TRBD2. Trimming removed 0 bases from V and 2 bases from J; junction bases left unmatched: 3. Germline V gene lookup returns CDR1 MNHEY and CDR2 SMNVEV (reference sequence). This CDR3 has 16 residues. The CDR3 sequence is CASSLSGTSGAYEQYF. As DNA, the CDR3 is TGTGCCAGCAGTTTATCGGGGACTAGCGGAGCCTACGAGCAGTACTTC.

The CDR3 region is CASSLYRTRGLSSPLHF. Written as DNA, the CDR3 is TGCGCCAGCAGCTTGTATAGGACACGGGGTTTGAGTTCACCCCTCCACTTT. The chain carries TRBV5-1 and TRBJ1-6; weak D call: TRBD1 (5 bases). Trimming stripped 1 base from V and 9 bases from J, with 20 bases between. The CDR3 runs to 17 residues. From germline, CDR1 is SGHRS and CDR2 YFSETQ.

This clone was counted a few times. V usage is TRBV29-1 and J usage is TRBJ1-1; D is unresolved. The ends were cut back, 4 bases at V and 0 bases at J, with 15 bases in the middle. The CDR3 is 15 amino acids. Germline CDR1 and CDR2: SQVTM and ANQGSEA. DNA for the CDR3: TGCAGCGTTGGTATGGAAGGGTACATGAACACTGAAGCTTTCTTT. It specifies CSVGMEGYMNTEAFF.

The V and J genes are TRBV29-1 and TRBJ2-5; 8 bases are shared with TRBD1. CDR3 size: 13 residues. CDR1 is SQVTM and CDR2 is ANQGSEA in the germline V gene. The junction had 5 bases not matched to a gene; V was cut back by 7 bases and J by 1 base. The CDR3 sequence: CSATGGSQETQYF. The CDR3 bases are TGCAGCGCCACAGGGGGTAGCCAAGAGACCCAGTACTTC.

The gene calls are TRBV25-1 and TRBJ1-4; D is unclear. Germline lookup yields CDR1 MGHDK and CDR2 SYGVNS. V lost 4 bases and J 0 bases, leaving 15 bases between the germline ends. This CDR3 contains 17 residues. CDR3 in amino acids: CASSGVSRPATNEKLFF. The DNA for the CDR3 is TGTGCCAGCAGTGGAGTCAGTCGTCCTGCAACTAATGAAAAACTGTTTTTT.